This TCR beta chain originates from a study of blood T cells in healthy people across ages (dated by TCRdb to the mid-2010s). A note on the overall study: Template switching captured roughly one uniquely barcoded TCR beta cDNA molecule per two T cells in model experiments. Age-related changes in TCR beta repertoire diversity were measured in the study by deep sequencing normalized with unique cDNA molecular identifiers. The donors were divided into four age groups: young (average around 17 years), middle-aged (roughly 40), aged (around 59) and long-lived (around 80). To avoid experimental bias, donors of different ages were spread randomly across the sequencing lanes. For two donors (one aged 18 to 30 and one aged 80 or older), the study analyzed two additional independent replicas of 1 million unique cDNA reads from the same blood draw.

V is reduced by 4 bases and J by 1 base, leaving a spacing of 15 bases between them. CDR1 and CDR2 are read off the germline V gene as SGHAT and FQNNGV. From the cysteine up to the phenylalanine, the CDR3 has a length of 16 residues. Only the CDR3 region is kept as DNA, spanning 48 bases read in frame from base 1. Libraries were constructed by 5' RACE. For sequencing, an Illumina HiSeq 2500 was employed. A second about 6 to 11 cycle PCR used a sample-barcoded 5' primer and a J-beta primer mix. A unique molecular identifier was introduced onto each TCR beta cDNA molecule by a template-switch 5' adaptor carrying 12 random nucleotides. At least 2.5 million CDR3-containing paired-end reads were obtained from each sample. First-strand cDNA synthesis was performed from all RNA using the Mint cDNA synthesis kit, with priming by a TRBC-specific oligonucleotide. After uracil-DNA glycosylase treatment, a first 18-cycle PCR used universal primers M1SS and BC2_uni_R on all cDNA. The study's processing was this. For normalization, 1 million high-quality reads were randomly selected from each sample, with every read carrying a distinct molecular identifier. Instead of being binned into consensus sequences, reads with shared molecular identifiers were discarded. MiTCR, with a Q25 quality threshold and the strictest error-elimination algorithm, was used for CDR3 identification, clonotype clustering and error correction. A nonparametric unseen species model with Euler transformation was used to estimate a lower bound on total TCR beta diversity. TCRdb took the public reads, trimmed them with fastp at Q25, ran MiXCR for clone calling and kept in-frame beta chains. Rows with one shared CDR3 protein collapse into an entry with the most common genes and DNA. The V and J calls reflect TCRdb's pipeline rather than the authors' work. This sample has hundreds of thousands of distinct CDR3 sequences in its table, and about 61% of those were observed once. The ten largest clones take up around a quarter of the sample.

Donors were 35 to 40 systemically healthy Caucasian individuals from Russia aged roughly 6 to 95 years. About 9.8 milliliters of peripheral blood were drawn from each donor into EDTA-treated Vacutainer tubes. Ficoll-Paque density-gradient centrifugation was used to isolate PBMCs, with at least 7 million obtained per sample. Total RNA was extracted from PBMCs with Trizol reagent, with at least 5.5 micrograms obtained per sample. Naive CD45RAhigh/CD27high T cell percentages were measured by flow cytometry on a PBMC aliquot from every donor. Results the study describes overall, beyond this receptor: Estimates of total diversity from one million sequenced T cells were regarded as lower bounds and underestimates. Observed TCR beta diversity correlated strongly with the percentage of naive T cells measured by flow cytometry. Because profiling used bulk unsorted PBMCs, naive and antigen-experienced compartments could not be compared conclusively. Observed TCR beta diversity per million T cells fell roughly linearly with age, and a significant reduction was already apparent by age roughly 41. The long-lived group showed more naive CD4+ T cells, fewer expanded clones and increased TCR diversity than the aged group, suggesting age selection. Because donor CMV infection status was unknown, age-related changes in expanded clonotypes were potentially confounded.

Regarding this clonotype: The specificity of this receptor is unknown. No qualities accompany the bases; no much larger clone lies one base away.

The rearranged chain carries TRBV11-2 and TRBJ2-3; a weak D assignment points to TRBD2 (6 bases agree). Material for sequencing was blood. This TCR was sampled from a man aged 40-55 years in good health. CDR3 region: CASSYQARGGTDTQYF. The nucleotide sequence reads as follows: TGTGCCAGCAGCTACCAAGCGCGGGGTGGCACAGATACGCAGTATTTT.